This is a list of T cell receptor beta chains from one sample in a study of blood T cell repertoires in COVID-19. Generated by immunoSEQ multiplex PCR, the TCRdb table keeps only in-frame clones and is missing some. The sample carries 150,000 to 200,000 clones, about 84% recorded once. Input material: peripheral blood. These receptors all come from a woman in her 30s with acute or convalescent COVID-19. Both conserved end residues are part of each CDR3. The D gene is left open where the match is weak. Clone size is not always given. Where it is, it says once, few, many or a class for expanded clones.

abundance | j_gene | v_gene | d_gene | CDR3nt | CDR3aa
few | TRBJ2-7 | TRBV5-4 | . | TGTGCCAGCAGCTTGGCTTGGTCAGGGCACGAGCAGTACTTC | CASSLAWSGHEQYF
. | TRBJ1-2 | TRBV20-1 | TRBD1 | TGCAGTGCTAGTCCCCGTCAGGGGGCGCGGAGTGGCTACACCTTC | CSASPRQGARSGYTF
. | TRBJ2-3 | TRBV6-1 | . | TGTGCCAGCAGTGAAACGTGGGGCGGAAAAGTAGATACGCAGTATTTT | CASSETWGGKVDTQYF
. | TRBJ2-7 | TRBV7-8 | . | TGTGCCAGCAGCCGGGGGTCCCCGGGGGTGAGCTCCTACGAGCAGTACTTC | CASSRGSPGVSSYEQYF
. | TRBJ2-7 | TRBV5-5 | TRBD1 | TGTGCCAGCAGCTTGGCAGGGGGCTCCTACGAGCAGTACTTC | CASSLAGGSYEQYF
. | TRBJ1-1 | TRBV28 | . | TGTGCCAGCAGGTTTCGAGGGCCTGAAGCTTTCTTT | CASRFRGPEAFF
. | TRBJ2-3 | TRBV11-3 | TRBD2 | TGTGCCAGCAGCGAAAGAGGACTAGCGGGACCAGATACGCAGTATTTT | CASSERGLAGPDTQYF
few | TRBJ2-2 | TRBV19 | TRBD1 | TGTGCCAGTGGACGACAGGGAGTGAACACCGGGGAGCTGTTTTTT | CASGRQGVNTGELFF
. | TRBJ1-4 | TRBV7-3 | . | TGTGCCAGCAGTTGGACAGCCGGAGAAAAACTGTTTTTT | CASSWTAGEKLFF
. | TRBJ2-7 | TRBV3-1/TRBV3-2 | . | TGTGCCAGCAGCCTGGGGGACTTCTCCTACGAGCAGTACTTC | CASSLGDFSYEQYF
. | TRBJ2-2 | TRBV6-5 | TRBD1 | TGTGCCAGCAAAGACAGGGGGGACACCGGGGAGCTGTTTTTT | CASKDRGDTGELFF
. | TRBJ1-1 | TRBV6-5 | . | TGTGCCAGCAGTTACAGGCGAGGCACCGTCACTGAAGCTTTCTTT | CASSYRRGTVTEAFF
. | TRBJ2-1 | TRBV4-3 | . | TGCGCCAGCAGCCAAGTTGGAGGAGTGGCGCAGTTCTTC | CASSQVGGVAQFF
. | TRBJ2-3 | TRBV19 | TRBD2 | TGTGCCAGTAGGGGGCTAGCGGCGATCACAGATACGCAGTATTTT | CASRGLAAITDTQYF